What follows is one T cell receptor (beta chain) and its context. What this receptor recognizes is not known. The record has no base qualities; no much larger clone is one base away. This specimen belongs to a study of OX40 agonist ivuxolimab in advanced cancers. About the study as a whole: Ivuxolimab, which targeted the costimulatory receptor OX40 (CD134), was an agonistic, fully human IgG2 monoclonal antibody. Patients were allowed to have had prior anti-PD-1, anti-PD-L1 or anti-CTLA-4 therapy, and 30% to 50% of the dose-escalation patients had previously received checkpoint inhibitors. Intravenous ivuxolimab was administered to patients every 2 weeks at six dose levels: 0.01, 0.1, 0.3, 1.5, 3 and 10 mg/kg. Peripheral TCRbeta sequencing aimed to test whether ivuxolimab altered TCR sequence diversity and caused clonal T-cell expansion. The monotherapy dose-escalation portion (N ≈ 56 patients) of the phase I ivuxolimab trial is reported in the paper. Partial responses occurred in three dose-escalation patients, of whom one had hepatocellular carcinoma and two had cutaneous melanoma. In the dose-escalation cohort, over 65% of patients were male, and the mean age was approximately 64 years, with a range of about 23 to 85. Of the 50 or so patients in dose escalation, around 20 had hepatocellular carcinoma, some 15 had melanoma, 9 had renal cell carcinoma and 9 had head and neck cancer. Broad study findings and their caveats: In the 0.1-3.0 mg/kg groups, partial responders were among the patients with the lowest normalized peripheral clonal expansion, particularly in CD8+ T cells. Clonal expansion of both CD4+ and CD8+ blood T cells was observed from baseline to week 6 at doses 0.1 to 3.0 mg/kg. The antigen specificity of the peripheral T cells that underwent clonal expansion was not determined. After ivuxolimab, more expanded clones were found on average in CD8+ T cells than in CD4+ T cells. Low levels of normalized T-cell clonal expansion were also seen in some patients who did not respond.

Patients with a history of autoimmune disease or receiving systemic immunosuppression were excluded from the trial. Peripheral blood for TCR sequencing was collected from all dose cohorts at baseline, on cycle 4 day 1, and on cycle 7 day 1. Samples came from an open-label, multicenter, first-in-human phase I dose-escalation trial of ivuxolimab. Adults with locally advanced or metastatic melanoma, renal cell carcinoma, hepatocellular carcinoma or head and neck squamous cell carcinoma were enrolled in the trial. Before TCR sequencing, CD4+ T cells and CD8+ T cells from peripheral blood were sorted into separate populations. Genomic DNA was extracted from sorted cells for sequencing of the TCRbeta CDR3 region. The immunoSEQ Assay was used to sequence the TCRbeta CDR3 regions. What TCRdb holds here is the immuneACCESS table cut down to in-frame rearrangements. Part of the clones is not present; checked against another copy, under half of the missing clones reflect an unresolved V gene, and the others are unexplained. The sample data list more than 75,000 clones, and approximately 91% of these were observed just once. Jointly, the top ten make up roughly 0.75% of the sample.

This receptor was taken from an adult with an advanced solid tumor such as melanoma, head and neck, liver or kidney cancer. The sequences come from CD4+ or CD8+ T cells sorted from blood, collected in a trial of the OX40 agonist ivuxolimab.

The CDR3 protein sequence reads: CASNEGTGGLFGYTF. DNA sequence: TGTGCCAGCAACGAAGGGACAGGGGGTTTGTTTGGCTACACCTTC. The rearranged segments are TRBV5-4 and TRBJ1-2; 11 nucleotides in the junction match TRBD1. Trimming accounts for 6 bases at V and 7 bases at J, while the number of junction bases matched to no gene is 11. The CDR3 measures 15 amino acids from cysteine to phenylalanine. Only CDR3 DNA is held: 45 bases, read in frame from base 1. The CDR1 and CDR2 encoded by the germline V gene (reference sequence) are SGHNT and YYREEE.